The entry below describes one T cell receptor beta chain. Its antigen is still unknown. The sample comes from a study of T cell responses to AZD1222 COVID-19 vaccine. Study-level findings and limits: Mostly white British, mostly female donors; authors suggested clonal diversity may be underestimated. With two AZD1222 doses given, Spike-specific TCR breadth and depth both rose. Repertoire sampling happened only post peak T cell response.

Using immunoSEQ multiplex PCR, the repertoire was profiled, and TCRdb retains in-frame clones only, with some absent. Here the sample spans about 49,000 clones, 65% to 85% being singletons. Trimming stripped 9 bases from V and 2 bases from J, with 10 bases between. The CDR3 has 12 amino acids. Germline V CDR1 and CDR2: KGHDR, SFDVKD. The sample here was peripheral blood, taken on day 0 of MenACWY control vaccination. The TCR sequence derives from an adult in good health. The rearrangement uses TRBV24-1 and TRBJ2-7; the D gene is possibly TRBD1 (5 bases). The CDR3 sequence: CATAGSTYEQYV. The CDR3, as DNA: TGTGCCACCGCAGGGTCTACCTACGAGCAGTACGTC.